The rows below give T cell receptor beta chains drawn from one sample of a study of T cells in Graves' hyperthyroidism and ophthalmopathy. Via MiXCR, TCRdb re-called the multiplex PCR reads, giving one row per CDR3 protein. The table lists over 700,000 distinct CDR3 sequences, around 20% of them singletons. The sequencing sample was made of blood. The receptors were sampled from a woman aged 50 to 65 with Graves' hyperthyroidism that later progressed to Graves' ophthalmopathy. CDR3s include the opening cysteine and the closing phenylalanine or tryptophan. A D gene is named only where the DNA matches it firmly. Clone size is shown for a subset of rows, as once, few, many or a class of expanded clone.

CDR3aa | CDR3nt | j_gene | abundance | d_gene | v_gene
CSGAFGAGSYNEQFF | . | TRBJ2-1 | many | . | TRBV20-1
CASSPLAWDEQYF | TGTGCCAGCAGCCCGCTGGCGTGGGACGAGCAGTACTTC | TRBJ2-7 | few | . | TRBV5-8
CASSPPLRSYNEQFF | TGTGCCAGCTCACCACCTTTGAGGTCCTACAATGAGCAGTTCTTC | TRBJ2-1 | . | . | TRBV18
CSARVAGGGGNTIYF | TGCAGTGCTAGAGTAGCGGGGGGCGGTGGAAACACCATATATTTT | TRBJ1-3 | . | . | TRBV20-1
CAWSAGQGFTDTQYF | TGTGCCTGGAGTGCGGGACAGGGATTCACAGATACGCAGTATTTT | TRBJ2-3 | many | TRBD1 | TRBV30
CASTQFLSNQPQHF | TGTGCCAGCACCCAGTTTCTTAGCAATCAGCCCCAGCATTTT | TRBJ1-5 | few | . | TRBV2
CASSWTGPGTQYF | TGTGCCAGCAGCTGGACAGGTCCCGGTACGCAGTATTTT | TRBJ2-3 | many | TRBD1 | TRBV11-2
CASSQPGVSDEQYF | TGCGCCAGCAGCCAACCGGGGGTTTCGGACGAGCAGTACTTC | TRBJ2-7 | many | . | TRBV4-1
CSANRPGLSSGETQYF | TGCAGTGCCAACAGACCGGGACTTTCAAGTGGAGAGACCCAGTACTTC | TRBJ2-5 | many | . | TRBV20-1
CASRPQGGTNEQFF | TGTGCCAGCAGACCCCAGGGGGGGACCAATGAGCAGTTCTTC | TRBJ2-1 | many | . | TRBV6-1
CASSFRGPLSTNEKLFF | TGCGCCAGCAGCTTTAGGGGTCCCCTTTCAACTAATGAAAAACTGTTTTTT | TRBJ1-4 | many | . | TRBV5-1
CASSERWGREQYF | TGTGCCAGCAGTGAAAGGTGGGGTCGCGAGCAGTACTTC | TRBJ2-7 | many | . | TRBV6-1
CSARAFGEVQEEQYF | TGCAGTGCTAGAGCGTTCGGGGAGGTCCAAGAGGAGCAGTACTTC | TRBJ2-7 | many | . | TRBV20-1
CSARVLALAGRFQEAQYF | TGCAGTGCTAGAGTTCTCGCGCTAGCGGGGCGATTTCAAGAGGCCCAGTACTTC | TRBJ2-5 | . | TRBD2 | TRBV20-1
CASTQDFYEQYF | TGTGCCAGCACTCAGGACTTCTACGAGCAGTACTTC | TRBJ2-7 | many | . | TRBV2
CASSPRGLEGNQPQHF | TGCGCCAGCAGCCCGAGGGGTCTGGAGGGCAATCAGCCCCAGCATTTT | TRBJ1-5 | few | . | TRBV4-1
CSAPNPLAGEGSQYF | TGCAGTGCGCCGAACCCTCTAGCGGGGGAAGGGTCCCAGTACTTC | TRBJ2-5 | many | TRBD2 | TRBV20-1
CASSPARQVYEQFF | TGCGCCAGCAGCCCGGCCCGGCAGGTATATGAGCAGTTCTTC | TRBJ2-1 | many | . | TRBV5-1
CASSFGQVYGYTF | TGTGCCAGCAGCTTCGGACAGGTCTATGGCTACACCTTC | TRBJ1-2 | many | TRBD1 | TRBV6-1
CASSGRRDVDGYTF | TGTGCCAGCAGCGGCCGCCGGGACGTTGATGGCTACACCTTC | TRBJ1-2 | many | . | TRBV11-2
CASAGGRAYEQYF | TGCGCCAGCGCTGGAGGGAGGGCCTACGAGCAGTACTTC | TRBJ2-7 | . | TRBD2 | TRBV10-2
CASSPQGAIPEQPQHF | TGTGCCAGTAGTCCACAGGGGGCGATCCCAGAACAGCCCCAGCATTTT | TRBJ1-5 | . | TRBD1 | TRBV19
CSASRGEFVWDTEAFF | TGCAGTGCTAGTCGAGGGGAGTTTGTTTGGGACACTGAAGCTTTCTTT | TRBJ1-1 | many | . | TRBV20-1
CASSSGGGGNNQPQHF | TGTGCCAGCAGCTCCGGGGGGGGTGGAAATAATCAGCCCCAGCATTTT | TRBJ1-5 | . | . | TRBV5-4
CASSIAEGGNYGYTF | TGTGCCAGTAGTATTGCGGAGGGAGGTAACTATGGCTACACCTTC | TRBJ1-2 | few | . | TRBV19
CASSPNDRAHEQYF | TGTGCCAGCAGCCCCAACGACAGGGCCCACGAGCAGTACTTC | TRBJ2-7 | few | TRBD1 | TRBV7-9
CASSSLLQGYEQYF | TGTGCCAGCAGTTCCCTCCTCCAGGGCTACGAGCAGTACTTC | TRBJ2-7 | few | . | TRBV6-5
CASSISPLEGQPQHF | TGTGCCAGTAGTATCTCTCCCCTCGAGGGTCAGCCCCAGCATTTT | TRBJ1-5 | . | . | TRBV19
CASSQIVGLTPSPLHF | TGTGCCAGCAGCCAAATCGTTGGCCTTACGCCTTCACCCCTCCACTTT | TRBJ1-6 | . | . | TRBV14
CSASGQPQHF | TGCAGTGCTAGCGGTCAGCCCCAGCATTTT | TRBJ1-5 | many | . | TRBV20-1
CATSRDRGWTEAFF | TGTGCCACCAGCAGAGATCGCGGGTGGACTGAAGCTTTCTTT | TRBJ1-1 | few | . | TRBV15
CASRRGHTTGELFF | TGTGCCAGCCGGCGGGGGCACACAACCGGGGAGCTGTTTTTT | TRBJ2-2 | . | . | TRBV7-2
CASSSGGEVHGYTF | TGTGCCAGCAGCTCCGGAGGTGAGGTCCATGGCTACACCTTC | TRBJ1-2 | many | . | TRBV7-2
CASTLGGTSNTEAFF | TGTGCCAGCACGCTGGGCGGGACATCGAACACTGAAGCTTTCTTT | TRBJ1-1 | many | . | TRBV6-1
CASSFGGGLSETQYF | TGTGCCAGCAGCTTCGGAGGGGGTCTTTCGGAGACCCAGTACTTC | TRBJ2-5 | many | . | TRBV5-6
CASSQGLAGGREQFF | TGTGCCAGCAGCCAGGGACTAGCGGGGGGGCGTGAGCAGTTCTTC | TRBJ2-1 | many | TRBD2 | TRBV3-1
CASSPPLTQGTNEKLFF | TGTGCCAGCAGCCCGCCCCTCACACAGGGAACTAATGAAAAACTGTTTTTT | TRBJ1-4 | many | . | TRBV28
CASSYAAGQSEKLFF | TGTGCCAGCAGTTATGCGGCAGGGCAGAGTGAAAAACTGTTTTTT | TRBJ1-4 | . | . | TRBV6-5
CASTVGTGNNGNTIYF | TGTGCCAGCACCGTCGGGACAGGGAATAATGGAAACACCATATATTTT | TRBJ1-3 | few | TRBD1 | TRBV7-8